Listed below are T cell receptor beta chains from one sample, sequenced in a study of blood T cell repertoires in COVID-19. Using immunoSEQ multiplex PCR, the repertoire was profiled, and TCRdb retains in-frame clones only, with some absent. The table shows some 250,000 clones, with 85% to 90% occurring only once. The sample consisted of peripheral blood. The receptors were gathered from a woman aged 60-75 years with COVID-19, enrolled during active disease. The CDR3 runs from the conserved cysteine through the conserved F or W. The D gene is left open where the match is weak. The listing skips clone size in some rows; elsewhere it reads once, few, many or a size class.

D	J	size	V	DNA	CDR3
TRBD1	TRBJ2-2	-	TRBV19	TGTGCCAGTAGTCCGCAGACAGGGGCCGGGGAGCTGTTTTTT	CASSPQTGAGELFF
TRBD1	TRBJ2-5	once	TRBV12-3/TRBV12-4	TGTGCCAGCAGTTCGAGGGGGCGAGAGACCCAGTACTTC	CASSSRGRETQYF
-	TRBJ1-1	few	TRBV4-1	TGCGCCAGCAGCCAAGTGAGTGCAATTAAGAACACTGAAGCTTTCTTT	CASSQVSAIKNTEAFF
TRBD2	TRBJ2-2	-	TRBV6-2/TRBV6-3	TGTGCCAGCAGTTTACTAGCGGGAGGGCTTACCGGGGAGCTGTTTTTT	CASSLLAGGLTGELFF
-	TRBJ2-3	-	TRBV4-3	TGCGCCAGCAGCCATCAGGACAGATCTAGCACAGATACGCAGTATTTT	CASSHQDRSSTDTQYF
-	TRBJ1-2	once	TRBV20-1	TGCAGTGCTAGGTTCGGTTATGGCTACACCTTC	CSARFGYGYTF
TRBD1	TRBJ1-2	-	TRBV24-1	TGTGCCACCAGTGATCCGGGACAGGGGCGCTATGGCTACACCTTC	CATSDPGQGRYGYTF
-	TRBJ1-4	few	TRBV9	TGTGCCAGCACCAACCCAGGTGAAAAACTGTTTTTT	CASTNPGEKLFF
TRBD2	TRBJ2-2	-	TRBV7-8	TGTGCCAGCAGCTCGCATACGACTAGCGGGAGGTCGAACACCGGGGAGCTGTTTTTT	CASSSHTTSGRSNTGELFF
TRBD1	TRBJ2-1	-	TRBV5-1	TGCGCCAGCAGCCTGGGTCGGAGACAGGGAAACCCGGCCCGATCCTACAATGAGCAGTTCTTC	CASSLGRRQGNPARSYNEQFF
-	TRBJ2-5	-	TRBV7-6	TGTGCCAGCAGCTTAAGGCAGCGGCCGTATAATCAAGAGACCCAGTACTTC	CASSLRQRPYNQETQYF
TRBD1	TRBJ1-1	-	TRBV6-5	TGTGCCAGCAGTATTACAGGGGGCCCTGAAGCTTTCTTT	CASSITGGPEAFF
-	TRBJ1-5	-	TRBV27	TGTGCCAGCAGTCCTTCCGGGGGGAGTATCAATCAGCCCCAGCATTTT	CASSPSGGSINQPQHF
-	TRBJ2-2	-	TRBV5-4	TGTGCCAGCAGCTTAGGAAGCGGCACCGGGGAGCTGTTTTTT	CASSLGSGTGELFF
-	TRBJ2-3	-	TRBV4-1	TGCGCCAGCAGCCAAGATTGGGCAGCTAGCACAGATACGCAGTATTTT	CASSQDWAASTDTQYF
TRBD1	TRBJ1-5	-	TRBV30	TGTGCCTGGAGTGCGGACAGGGGGTCGAATCAGCCCCAGCATTTT	CAWSADRGSNQPQHF
-	TRBJ1-1	-	TRBV19	TGTGCCAGTAGTAAAGGGGGACGGGGGGTCGATTGGGACACTGAAGCTTTCTTT	CASSKGGRGVDWDTEAFF
-	TRBJ1-5	-	TRBV7-2	TGTGCCAGCAGCTTACATGGCGGGTCAGGGGCTTCAAGCAATCAGCCCCAGCATTTT	CASSLHGGSGASSNQPQHF
TRBD1	TRBJ1-2	-	TRBV28	TGTGCCAGCAGGGTCCCCGTGGGACAGGGGGCTGGCTACACCTTC	CASRVPVGQGAGYTF
-	TRBJ1-5	-	TRBV18	TGTGCCAGCTCACGGACCATGGGGGGGGCCCAGCATTTT	CASSRTMGGAQHF
-	TRBJ2-1	-	TRBV10-3	TGTGCCATCAGTGATGATACGGGGAGCTCCTACAATGAGCAGTTCTTC	CAISDDTGSSYNEQFF
-	TRBJ2-7	-	TRBV5-8	TGTGCCAGCAGCTTGGGTCAGGGCTCCTACGAGCAGTACTTC	CASSLGQGSYEQYF
-	TRBJ1-4	-	TRBV18	TGTGCCAGCTCACCCCCGACGGGTGGGGGCAGGGTCTACGATGAAAAACTGTTTTTT	CASSPPTGGGRVYDEKLFF
TRBD1	TRBJ1-5	-	TRBV18	TGTGCCAGCTCACCACCCGGACAGGGTGGGCAGCCCCAGCATTTT	CASSPPGQGGQPQHF
TRBD1	TRBJ1-4	-	TRBV7-6	TGTGCCAGCAGACGAAGACAGGGGACTCGTGAAAAACTGTTTTTT	CASRRRQGTREKLFF
TRBD1	TRBJ1-5	-	TRBV6-5	TGTGCCAGCAGGGCCACTACAGGGGGAGGTCAGCCCCAGCATTTT	CASRATTGGGQPQHF
TRBD1	TRBJ2-7	-	TRBV2	TGTGCCAGCACCGATCCGGGACAGGGGGTGGGGGAGCAGTACTTC	CASTDPGQGVGEQYF
TRBD1	TRBJ1-2	-	TRBV4-1	TGCGCCAGCAGCCAAGAAACCCCGGGACAGGTGATTGTTGGCTACACCTTC	CASSQETPGQVIVGYTF
TRBD1	TRBJ1-1	-	TRBV19	TGTGCCAGTAGTAGACCAGGGGGCGCGAGCACTGAAGCTTTCTTT	CASSRPGGASTEAFF
-	TRBJ2-3	-	TRBV29-1	TGCAGCGTTGAGCGGAGGGGTGGGGACTCCACAGATACGCAGTATTTT	CSVERRGGDSTDTQYF
-	TRBJ2-7	-	TRBV5-8	TGTGCCAGCAGCTTATGGGGGCTGGACGAGCAGTACTTC	CASSLWGLDEQYF
TRBD1	TRBJ1-1	-	TRBV4-2	TGTGCCAGCAGCCAACAGACAGGGCCGGAGAACACTGAAGCTTTCTTT	CASSQQTGPENTEAFF
-	TRBJ2-1	-	TRBV4-2	TGTGCCAGCAGCCAAGATGCGGGGGCGGGCAGTGAGCAGTTCTTC	CASSQDAGAGSEQFF
TRBD1	TRBJ2-1	-	TRBV28	TGTGCCAGCAGCCCGACAGGGGGCAATGAGCAGTTCTTC	CASSPTGGNEQFF
TRBD2	TRBJ2-2	-	TRBV4-2	TGTGCCAGCAGCCCTGGGGGGCGAGTAGCGGGAGAGGGGGCAAGAACCGGGGAGCTGTTTTTT	CASSPGGRVAGEGARTGELFF
-	TRBJ1-1	once	TRBV7-3	TGTGCCAGCAGCGGCCCCCGAACTGAAGCTTTCTTT	CASSGPRTEAFF
-	TRBJ1-1	-	TRBV20-1	TGCAGTGGGGGGGAGAACACTGAAGCTTTCTTT	CSGGENTEAFF
-	TRBJ2-1	few	TRBV18	TGTGCCAGCTCACCACGTCGGTCGGAGGGCAACGAGCAGTTCTTC	CASSPRRSEGNEQFF
TRBD1	TRBJ1-5	-	TRBV6-2/TRBV6-3	TGTGCCAGCAGCGCGAGGACAGGGGGTGGAAATCAGCCCCAGCATTTT	CASSARTGGGNQPQHF
-	TRBJ1-2	once	TRBV30	TGTGCCTGGAGCCCGGGGGGCTATGGGTATGGCTACACCTTC	CAWSPGGYGYGYTF
-	TRBJ2-7	-	TRBV9	TGTGCCAGCAGCTCACTCAACGGGGGCGAGCAGTACTTC	CASSSLNGGEQYF
TRBD1	TRBJ2-4	-	TRBV9	TGTGCCAGCAGCGTTGCCGGGACAGATCAAAACATTCAGTACTTC	CASSVAGTDQNIQYF
TRBD1	TRBJ2-3	-	TRBV5-1	TGCGCCAGCAGCAGGACAGGCCCGGCCACAGATACGCAGTATTTT	CASSRTGPATDTQYF
TRBD2	TRBJ2-1	-	TRBV6-1	TGTGCCAGCAGTGTCGGACTAGCGGGAGGGGTTCGCTCCTACAATGAGCAGTTCTTC	CASSVGLAGGVRSYNEQFF
TRBD1	TRBJ1-4	-	TRBV3-1/TRBV3-2	TGTGCCAGCAGCCAAGTCCTCGGGACAGGGGGTGAAAAACTGTTTTTT	CASSQVLGTGGEKLFF
TRBD2	TRBJ2-5	few	TRBV6-2/TRBV6-3	TGTGCCAGCAGCCCCTTAGCGGGAGGGCCTCGAGAGACCCAGTACTTC	CASSPLAGGPRETQYF